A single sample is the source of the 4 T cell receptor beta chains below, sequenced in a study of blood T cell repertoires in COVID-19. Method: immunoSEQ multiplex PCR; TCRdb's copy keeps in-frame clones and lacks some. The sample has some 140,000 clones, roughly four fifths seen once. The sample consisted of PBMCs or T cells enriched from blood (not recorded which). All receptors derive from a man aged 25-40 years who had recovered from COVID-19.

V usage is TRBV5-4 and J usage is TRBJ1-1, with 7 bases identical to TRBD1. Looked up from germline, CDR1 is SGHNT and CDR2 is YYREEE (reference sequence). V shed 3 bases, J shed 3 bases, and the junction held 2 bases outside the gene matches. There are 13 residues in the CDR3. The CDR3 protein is CASSWDSYTEAFF. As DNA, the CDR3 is TGTGCCAGCAGCTGGGACAGCTACACTGAAGCTTTCTTT.

CDR3 residues: CASSLGGRLQGTQYF. The CDR3 bases are TGCGCCAGCAGCTTGGGCGGGAGGCTCCAGGGAACCCAGTACTTC. The chain has TRBV5-1 and TRBJ2-5; the match to TRBD2 covers 8 bases. Losses at the gene ends were 0 bases for V and 8 bases for J; bases not matched to a gene: 9. The CDR3 contains 15 residues. Per germline, CDR1 SGHRS and CDR2 YFSETQ.

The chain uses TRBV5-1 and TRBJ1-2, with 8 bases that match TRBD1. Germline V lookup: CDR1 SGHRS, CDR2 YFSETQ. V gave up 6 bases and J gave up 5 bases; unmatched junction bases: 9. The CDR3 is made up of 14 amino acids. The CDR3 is CASKATGAGYGYTF. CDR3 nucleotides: TGCGCCAGCAAAGCGACAGGGGCAGGGTATGGCTACACCTTC.

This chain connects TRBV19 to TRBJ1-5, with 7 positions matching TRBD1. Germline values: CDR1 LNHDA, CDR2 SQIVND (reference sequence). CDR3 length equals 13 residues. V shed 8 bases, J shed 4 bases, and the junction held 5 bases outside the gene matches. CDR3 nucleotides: TGTGCCAGTGGACAGGAGCTTAATCAGCCCCAGCATTTT. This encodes CASGQELNQPQHF.